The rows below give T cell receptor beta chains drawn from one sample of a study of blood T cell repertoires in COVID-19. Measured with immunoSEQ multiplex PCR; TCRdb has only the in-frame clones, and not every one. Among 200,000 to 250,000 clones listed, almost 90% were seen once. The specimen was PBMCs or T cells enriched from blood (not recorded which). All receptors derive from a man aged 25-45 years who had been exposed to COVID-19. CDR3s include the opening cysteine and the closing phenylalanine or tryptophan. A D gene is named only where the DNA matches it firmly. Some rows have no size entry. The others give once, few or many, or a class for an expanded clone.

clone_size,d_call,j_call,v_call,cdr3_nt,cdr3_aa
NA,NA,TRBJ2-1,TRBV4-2,TGTGCCAGCAGCCAAGATTCTCTCAATGAGCAGTTCTTC,CASSQDSLNEQFF
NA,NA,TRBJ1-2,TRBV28,TGTGCCAGCAGTGGAACGGGGGGAAGAGAAAACTATGGCTACACCTTC,CASSGTGGRENYGYTF
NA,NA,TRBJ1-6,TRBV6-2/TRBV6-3,TGTGCCAGCAGTTACTCGATCTTGCAGGGGACCAAAAGCCGAGTACCCCTCCACTTT,CASSYSILQGTKSRVPLHF
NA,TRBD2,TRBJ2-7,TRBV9,TGTGCCAGCAGCCCCCGGGGGGGCAGCTACGAGCAGTACTTC,CASSPRGGSYEQYF
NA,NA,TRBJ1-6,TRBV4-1,TGCGCCAGCAGCCAAGAATGGTCCAGAATCAACTCCTATAATTCACCCCTCCACTTT,CASSQEWSRINSYNSPLHF
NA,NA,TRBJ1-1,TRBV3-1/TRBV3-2,TGTGCCAGCAGCCAGGAGACCCTCCGAGACAGTCCTTGGAACACTGAAGCTTTCTTT,CASSQETLRDSPWNTEAFF
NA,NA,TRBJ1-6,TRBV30,TGTGCCTGGAGGGCCCCGGGACTCCCCAATTCACCCCTCCACTTT,CAWRAPGLPNSPLHF
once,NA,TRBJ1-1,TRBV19,TGTGCCAGTAGTATAGGAGGCAGAATGAACACTGAAGCTTTCTTT,CASSIGGRMNTEAFF
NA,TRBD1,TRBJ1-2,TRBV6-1,TGTGCCAGCAGTGGCCAGCGGGCAGGGGGAGGTGAAGGCTACACCTTC,CASSGQRAGGGEGYTF
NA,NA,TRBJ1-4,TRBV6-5,TGTGCCAGCAATAACCTAGGTGAAAAACTGTTTTTT,CASNNLGEKLFF
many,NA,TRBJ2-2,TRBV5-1,TGCGCCAGCAGTCCTTTTCCCGGGGAGCTGTTTTTT,CASSPFPGELFF
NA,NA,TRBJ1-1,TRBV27,TGTGCCAGCAGTACCTACGACAGGACGAACACTGAAGCTTTCTTT,CASSTYDRTNTEAFF
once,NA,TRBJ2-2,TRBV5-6,TGTGCCAGCAGCTTATTGTATCCCGGGGAGCTGTTTTTT,CASSLLYPGELFF
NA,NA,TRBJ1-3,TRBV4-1,TGCGCCAGCCAAAGCCCGGGGGCTGGAAACACCATATATTTT,CASQSPGAGNTIYF
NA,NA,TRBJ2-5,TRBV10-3,TGTGCCATCAGCCCCGGGAGTCAAGAGACCCAGTACTTC,CAISPGSQETQYF
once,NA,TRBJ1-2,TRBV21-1,TGTGCCAGCATCCTTGACAGCCAACGTCCCGATGGCTACACCTTC,CASILDSQRPDGYTF
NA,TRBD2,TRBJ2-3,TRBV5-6,TGTGCCAGCAGCTTCTGGCTAGCGGGGTATACAGATACGCAGTATTTT,CASSFWLAGYTDTQYF
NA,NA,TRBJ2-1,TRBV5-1,TGCGCCAGCAGCTCTGCTAGCTCTTATTTTCGTTCCTACAATGAGCAGTTCTTC,CASSSASSYFRSYNEQFF
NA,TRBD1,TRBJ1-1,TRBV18,TGTGCCAGCTCACCTCTGGGACAGGGCACTGAAGCTTTCTTT,CASSPLGQGTEAFF
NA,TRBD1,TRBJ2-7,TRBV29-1,TGCAGCGTTCCCGGACAGGGCTACGAGCAGTACTTC,CSVPGQGYEQYF
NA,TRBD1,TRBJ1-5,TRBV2,TGTGCCAGCAGTCCAGGGGGCCTGCCCCAGCATTTT,CASSPGGLPQHF
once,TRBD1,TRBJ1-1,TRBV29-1,TGCAGCGCTGAGTTTACCGGGACAGTCCTCACTGAAGCTTTCTTT,CSAEFTGTVLTEAFF
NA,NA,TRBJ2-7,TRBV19,TGTGCCAGTAGTACTGAAGGACAGCCGCCCTACTACGAGCAGTACTTC,CASSTEGQPPYYEQYF
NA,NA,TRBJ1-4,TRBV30,TGTGCCTGGAACCTCAAAGAGGCAGGGCTTAATGAAAAACTGTTTTTT,CAWNLKEAGLNEKLFF
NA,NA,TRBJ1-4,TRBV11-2,TGTGCCAGCAGCCCAACCTTGGGCCATGAAAAACTGTTTTTT,CASSPTLGHEKLFF
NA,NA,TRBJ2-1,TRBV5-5,TGTGCCAGCAGCTTCGGTGCGGGGGCCGGCCCGGACAATGAGCAGTTCTTC,CASSFGAGAGPDNEQFF
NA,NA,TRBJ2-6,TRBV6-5,TGTGCCAGCAGACTAAACTCTGGGGCCAACGTCCTGACTTTC,CASRLNSGANVLTF
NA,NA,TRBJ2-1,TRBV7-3,TGTGCCAGCAGCTTGAACCATTTACAGGGAATGGGGCAGTTCTTC,CASSLNHLQGMGQFF
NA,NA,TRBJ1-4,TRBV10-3,TGTGCCATCAGTCAAACAGGGAGGGCAACTAATGAAAAACTGTTTTTT,CAISQTGRATNEKLFF
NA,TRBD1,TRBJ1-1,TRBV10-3,TGTGCCATCAGAAGGGACAGGGGGGGGGACACTGAAGCTTTCTTT,CAIRRDRGGDTEAFF
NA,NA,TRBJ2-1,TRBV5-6,TGTGCCAGCAGCTTGGGATGGCAGAATGAGCAGTTCTTC,CASSLGWQNEQFF
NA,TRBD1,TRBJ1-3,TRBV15,TGTGCCACCAGCATCAGACAGGGGGCTCCTGGAAACACCATATATTTT,CATSIRQGAPGNTIYF
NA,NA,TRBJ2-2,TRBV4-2,TGTGCCAGCAGGACTGAGACCCGACCGGGAACCGGGGAGCTGTTTTTT,CASRTETRPGTGELFF
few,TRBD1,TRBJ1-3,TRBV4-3,TGCGCCAGCAGCCAAGAATCCAGGGGGAGCGGAAACACCATATATTTT,CASSQESRGSGNTIYF
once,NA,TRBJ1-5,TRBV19,TGTGCCAGTAGTCGGGACACCCATCAGCCCCAGCATTTT,CASSRDTHQPQHF
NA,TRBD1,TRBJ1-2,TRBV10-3,TGTGCCATCAGTGAAGACAGGGAAGGCTACACCTTC,CAISEDREGYTF
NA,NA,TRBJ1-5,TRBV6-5,TGTGCCAGCAGGCCCACAGGGAAAAGTCAGCCCCAGCATTTT,CASRPTGKSQPQHF
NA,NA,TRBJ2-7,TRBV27,TGTGCCAGCAGTTTATGGATTGGTTCGGGGATTTCCGAGCAGTACTTC,CASSLWIGSGISEQYF
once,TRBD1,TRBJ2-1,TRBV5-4,TGTGCCAGCAGCCTACAGGGGATGGGGTACAATGAGCAGTTCTTC,CASSLQGMGYNEQFF
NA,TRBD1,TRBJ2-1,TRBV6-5,TGTGCCAGCAGTAGGACAGGGAAACTCAATGAGCAGTTCTTC,CASSRTGKLNEQFF
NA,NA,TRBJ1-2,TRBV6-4,TGTGCCAGCAGTCCCGGGGTTAACTATGGCTACACCTTC,CASSPGVNYGYTF
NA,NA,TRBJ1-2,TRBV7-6,TGTGCCAGCAGCTTAGAGGCCTGGACAGCCGTTTCTAACTATGGCTACACCTTC,CASSLEAWTAVSNYGYTF
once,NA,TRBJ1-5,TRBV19,TGTGCCAGTAGCGCGACGCGAGGGGGGCCCCAGCATTTT,CASSATRGGPQHF
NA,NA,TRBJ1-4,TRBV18,TGTGCCAGCTCACCCCAACCACCGGGAGCGAGGAGCGAAAAACTGTTTTTT,CASSPQPPGARSEKLFF
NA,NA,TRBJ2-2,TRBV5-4,TGTGCCAGCAGCTCCTCCGGGGCGGGAGGGGAGCTGTTTTTT,CASSSSGAGGELFF
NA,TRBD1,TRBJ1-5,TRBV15,TGTGCCACCAATACTCCAGGGGGACAGCCCCAGCATTTT,CATNTPGGQPQHF
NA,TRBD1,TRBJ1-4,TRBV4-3,TGCGCCAGCAGCCAAGGGTGGGGACAGTCAGATGAAAAACTGTTTTTT,CASSQGWGQSDEKLFF